This T cell receptor (beta chain) was observed in a study of cytomegalovirus exposure and HLA in healthy donors. Study details: Most genotyped donors, 65% to 90% of 350 to 500, had Caucasian-associated genetic ancestry. Study-level results: As a later analysis showed, several of the most significant clusters appeared to be linked to common viral pathogens. Approximately 160 TCR beta chains were listed as cytomegalovirus-associated. In vitro testing confirmed a few CMV-associated chains as specific for CMV antigens.

With regard to this clone: Its antigen is not identified.

The CDR3 is 14 residues long. V dropped 4 bases and J dropped 3; count of bases not matched to a gene: 5. Germline loops: CDR1 SEHNR, CDR2 FQNEAQ (reference sequence). The PCR employed 60 Vbeta primers together with 13 Jbeta primers. Libraries were prepared by immunoSEQ multiplex PCR; TCRdb keeps only in-frame clonotypes and omits some of them. The sample lists about 120,000 clones; over 75% were seen once. The V gene is TRBV7-9, the J gene TRBJ2-7; 8 bases line up with TRBD2. The material sequenced was PBMCs. The receptor was isolated from a man aged 40-49 years in good health and CMV-seronegative. In DNA, the CDR3 is TGTGCCAGCAGCTCGGGACTAGTTTTCTACGAGCAGTACTTC. Translated: CASSSGLVFYEQYF. Looking up the rest from reference TRBV7-9 and TRBJ2-7 gives the full variable domain: DTGVSQNPRHKITKRGQNVTFRCDPISEHNRLYWYRQTLGQGPEFLTYFQNEAQLEKSRLLSDRFSAERPKGSFSTLEIQRTEQGDSAMYLCASSSGLVFYEQYFGPGTRLTVT.